Sequencing of this T cell receptor (beta chain) was carried out in a study of cytotoxic CD8 clonotypes in ibrutinib-treated CLL. Study-level background: Among the patients, 10 to 11 presented as relapsed/refractory and fewer than 16 as treatment-naive; around 18 showed unmutated IGHV.

The CDR3 is made up of 16 amino acids. The V segment lost 3 bases and the J segment 4 bases; nucleotides outside the gene matches: 7. Per germline, CDR1 SGHAT and CDR2 FQNNGV. Target depth was 1 in 200,000 to 1 in 1 million T cells, about 10x per clonotype. Sequenced by immunoSEQ multiplex PCR; TCRdb stores in-frame clones only, minus some. Among tens of thousands of clones listed, around four fifths were seen once. Whole-study findings and limits: Clonality (at baseline) was higher than in age-matched healthy donors and tracked circulating CD8+ T-cell counts. Sustained-remission patients were sampled at different times than progressing patients were.

This clone came up a few times. Its antigen is still unknown. This specimen consisted of PBMCs, obtained after 24 months of ibrutinib treatment. The sequence was collected from a human donor with chronic lymphocytic leukemia. The rearrangement uses TRBV11-2 and TRBJ2-1, with 9 bases aligning to TRBD2. The CDR3: CASSFPGGRGYNEQFF. In DNA, the CDR3 is TGTGCCAGCAGCTTCCCCGGCGGGAGGGGTTACAATGAGCAGTTCTTC.